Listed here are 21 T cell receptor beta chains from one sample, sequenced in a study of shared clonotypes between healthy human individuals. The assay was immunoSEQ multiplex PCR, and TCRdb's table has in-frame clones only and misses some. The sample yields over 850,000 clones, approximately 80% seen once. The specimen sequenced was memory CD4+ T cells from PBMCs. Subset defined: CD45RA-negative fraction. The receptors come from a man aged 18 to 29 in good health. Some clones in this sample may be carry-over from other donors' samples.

CDR3 in amino acids: CASSETAAYSNQPQHF. The CDR3 DNA sequence: TGCGCCAGCAGTGAGACGGCAGCTTATAGCAATCAGCCCCAGCATTTT. The chain employs TRBV10-1 and TRBJ1-5; D not certain. The CDR3 has 16 residues. CDR1 WNHNN and CDR2 SYGVQD come from the germline V gene (reference sequence). V was cut by 2 bases and J by 0 bases, with 11 bases left in between.

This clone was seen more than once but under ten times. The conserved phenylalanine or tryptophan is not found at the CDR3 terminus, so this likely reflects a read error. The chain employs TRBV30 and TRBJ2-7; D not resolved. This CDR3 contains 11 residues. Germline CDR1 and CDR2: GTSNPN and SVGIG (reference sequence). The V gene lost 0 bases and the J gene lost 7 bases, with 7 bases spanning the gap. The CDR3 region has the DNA TGTGCCTGGAGTGTACAAGCGGAGCAGTACCTC. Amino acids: CAWSVQAEQYL.

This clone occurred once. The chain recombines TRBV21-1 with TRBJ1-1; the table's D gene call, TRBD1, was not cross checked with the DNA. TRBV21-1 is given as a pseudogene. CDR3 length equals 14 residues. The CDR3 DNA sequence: TGTGCCAGCGTAGGACAGGGTCGTGAAACTGAAGCTTTCTTT. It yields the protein CASVGQGRETEAFF.

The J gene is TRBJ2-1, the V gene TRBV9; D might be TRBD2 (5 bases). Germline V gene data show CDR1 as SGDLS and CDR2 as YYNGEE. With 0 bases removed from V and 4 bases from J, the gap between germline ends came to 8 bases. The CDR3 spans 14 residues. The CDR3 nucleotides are TGTGCCAGCAGCGTAGCTACGGGATACAATGAGCAGTTCTTC. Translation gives CASSVATGYNEQFF.

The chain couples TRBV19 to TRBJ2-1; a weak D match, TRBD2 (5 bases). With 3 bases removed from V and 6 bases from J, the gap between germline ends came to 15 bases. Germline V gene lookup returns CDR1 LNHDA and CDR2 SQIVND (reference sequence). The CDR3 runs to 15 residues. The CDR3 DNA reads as TGTGCCAGTAGTATCGCATTCCTAGCCGGCAATGAGCAGTTCTTC. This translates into CASSIAFLAGNEQFF.

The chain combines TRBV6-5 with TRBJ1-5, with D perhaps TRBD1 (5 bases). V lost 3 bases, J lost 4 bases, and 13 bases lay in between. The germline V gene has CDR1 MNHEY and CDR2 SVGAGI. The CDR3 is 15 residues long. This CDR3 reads CASSYEAAGNQPQHF. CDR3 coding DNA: TGTGCCAGCAGTTATGAGGCTGCAGGGAATCAGCCCCAGCATTTT.

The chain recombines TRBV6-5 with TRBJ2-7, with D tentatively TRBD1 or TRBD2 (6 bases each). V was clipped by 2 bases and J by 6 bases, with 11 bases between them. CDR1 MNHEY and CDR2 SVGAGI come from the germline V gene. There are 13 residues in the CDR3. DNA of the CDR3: TGTGCCAGCAGTTACGCACAGGGAGGCGAGCAGTACTTC. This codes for CASSYAQGGEQYF.

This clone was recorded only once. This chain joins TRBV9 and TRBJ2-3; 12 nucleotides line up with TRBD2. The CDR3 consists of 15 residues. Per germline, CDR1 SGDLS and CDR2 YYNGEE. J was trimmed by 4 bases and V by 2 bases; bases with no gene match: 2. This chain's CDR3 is CASSVGLAGPDTQYF. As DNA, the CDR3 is TGTGCCAGCAGCGTCGGACTAGCGGGGCCAGATACGCAGTATTTT.

The CDR3 DNA follows: TGCGCCAGCAGCTTGGTCCGGGATACCGGGGAGCTGTTTTTT. Encoded protein: CASSLVRDTGELFF. The chain links TRBV5-1 to TRBJ2-2, with D maybe TRBD2 (5 bases). Germline lookup yields CDR1 SGHRS and CDR2 YFSETQ. The CDR3 totals 14 residues. V was pared by 0 bases and J by 5 bases, with 8 bases between.

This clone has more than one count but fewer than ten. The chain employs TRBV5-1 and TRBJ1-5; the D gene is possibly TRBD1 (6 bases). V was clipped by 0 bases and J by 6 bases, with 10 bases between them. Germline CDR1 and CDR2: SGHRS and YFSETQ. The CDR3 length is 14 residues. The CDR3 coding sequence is TGCGCCAGCAGCTTGGCTGGGGGCAGTCAGCCCCAGCATTTT. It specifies CASSLAGGSQPQHF.

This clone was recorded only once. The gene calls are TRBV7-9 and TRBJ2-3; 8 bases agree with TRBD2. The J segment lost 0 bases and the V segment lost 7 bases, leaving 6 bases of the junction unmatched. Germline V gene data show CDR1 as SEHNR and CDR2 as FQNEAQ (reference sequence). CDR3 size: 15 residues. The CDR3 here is CASTPIAGSTDTQYF. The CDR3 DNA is TGTGCCAGCACCCCTATAGCGGGAAGCACAGATACGCAGTATTTT.

The CDR3: CASSSFPNQPQHF. CDR3 DNA: TGCGCCAGCAGCTCGTTTCCCAATCAGCCCCAGCATTTT. The rearrangement links TRBV5-1 to TRBJ1-5; D is undetermined. CDR1 SGHRS and CDR2 YFSETQ come from the germline V gene. The ends were cut back, 3 bases at V and 3 bases at J, with 7 bases in the middle. The CDR3 runs 13 residues.

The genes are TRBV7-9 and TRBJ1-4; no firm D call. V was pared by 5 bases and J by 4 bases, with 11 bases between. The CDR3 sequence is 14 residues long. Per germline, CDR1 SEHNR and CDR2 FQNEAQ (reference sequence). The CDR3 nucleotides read TGTGCCAGCAGCCAGGTCGGGGTTAATGAAAAACTGTTTTTT. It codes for CASSQVGVNEKLFF.

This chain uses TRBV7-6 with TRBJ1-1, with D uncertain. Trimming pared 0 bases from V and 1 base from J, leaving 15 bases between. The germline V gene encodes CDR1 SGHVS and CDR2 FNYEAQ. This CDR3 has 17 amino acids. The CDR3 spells CASSLAYGRQKNTEAFF. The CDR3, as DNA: TGTGCCAGCAGCTTAGCGTACGGGAGGCAGAAGAACACTGAAGCTTTCTTT.

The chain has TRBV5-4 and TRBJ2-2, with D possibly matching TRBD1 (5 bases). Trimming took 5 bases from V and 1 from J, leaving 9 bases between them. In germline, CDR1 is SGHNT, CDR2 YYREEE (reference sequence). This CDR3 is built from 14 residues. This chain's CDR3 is CASRIGQNTGELFF. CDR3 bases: TGTGCCAGCAGGATAGGACAGAACACCGGGGAGCTGTTTTTT.

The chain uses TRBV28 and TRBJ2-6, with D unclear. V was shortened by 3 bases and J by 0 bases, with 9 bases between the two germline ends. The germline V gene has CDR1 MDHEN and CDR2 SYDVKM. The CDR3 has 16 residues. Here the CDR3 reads CASSFDGDSGANVLTF. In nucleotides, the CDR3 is TGTGCCAGCAGTTTCGACGGTGACTCTGGGGCCAACGTCCTGACTTTC.

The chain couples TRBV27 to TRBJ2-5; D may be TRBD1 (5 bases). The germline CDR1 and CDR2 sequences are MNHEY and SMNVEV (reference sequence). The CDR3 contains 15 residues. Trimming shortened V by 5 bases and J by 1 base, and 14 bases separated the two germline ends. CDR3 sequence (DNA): TGTGCCAGCAGTACCGAAGGACACCGCCAAGAGACCCAGTACTTC. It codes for CASSTEGHRQETQYF.

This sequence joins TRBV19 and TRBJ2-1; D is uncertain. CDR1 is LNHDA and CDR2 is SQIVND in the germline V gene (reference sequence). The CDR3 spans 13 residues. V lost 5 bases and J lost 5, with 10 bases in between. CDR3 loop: CASSVVKNNEQFF. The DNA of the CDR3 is TGTGCCAGTAGTGTTGTCAAGAACAATGAGCAGTTCTTC. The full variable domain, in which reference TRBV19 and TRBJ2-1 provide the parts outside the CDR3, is DGGITQSPKYLFRKEGQNVTLSCEQNLNHDAMYWYRQDPGQGLRLIYYSQIVNDFQKGDIAEGYSVSREKKESFPLTVTSAQKNPTAFYLCASSVVKNNEQFFGPGTRLTVL.

For the CDR3, the DNA is TGTGCCAGCTCACCACTCGGACACCCGTGGAACACCGGGGAGCTGTTTTTT. Translating gives CASSPLGHPWNTGELFF. This chain joins TRBV18 and TRBJ2-2; TRBD1 might be the D (5 bases). V was trimmed by 1 base and J by 1 base, leaving 13 bases between them. Germline assignment: CDR1 KGHSH and CDR2 LQKENI. This CDR3 contains 17 residues.

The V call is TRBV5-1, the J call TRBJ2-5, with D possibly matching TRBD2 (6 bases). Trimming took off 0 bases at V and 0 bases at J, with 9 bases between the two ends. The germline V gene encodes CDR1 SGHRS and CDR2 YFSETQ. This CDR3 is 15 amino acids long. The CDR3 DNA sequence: TGCGCCAGCAGCTTGGGTGCGGGGAACCAAGAGACCCAGTACTTC. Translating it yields CASSLGAGNQETQYF.

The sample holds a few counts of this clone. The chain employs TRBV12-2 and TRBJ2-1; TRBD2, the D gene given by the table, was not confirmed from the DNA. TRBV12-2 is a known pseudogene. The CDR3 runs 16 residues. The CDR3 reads CASRPWPSGDYNEQFF. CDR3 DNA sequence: TGTGCAAGTCGCCCATGGCCTAGCGGGGACTACAATGAGCAGTTCTTC.